The rows below give T cell receptor beta chains drawn from one sample of a study of T-cell reconstitution after alpha-beta-depleted transplantation in children. A single record per CDR3 protein comes from TCRdb applying MiXCR to the PCR reads. This sample has about 340,000 distinct CDR3 sequences, with roughly 14% found just once. The sample here was PBMCs, taken from the stem cell graft. The origin of the receptors is a human donor who donated a stem cell graft to a child with Fanconi anemia. CDR3s include the opening cysteine and the closing phenylalanine or tryptophan. Fields, in order: clone size, D gene, J gene, V gene, CDR3 DNA, CDR3 protein. A D gene is named only where the DNA matches it firmly. Expanded clones are given a class, and other clones once, few, many or no size at all.

. . TRBJ2-3 TRBV24-1 TGTGCCACCAGTGGCCCTTGGGCAGATACGCAGTATTTT CATSGPWADTQYF
. . TRBJ2-2 TRBV16 TGTGCCAGCAGCCAAATGTTTAACCCCGGGGAGCTGTTTTTT CASSQMFNPGELFF
. . TRBJ2-1 TRBV29-1 TGCAGCGTTGGAAACTTACCATCACAGGTAAACAATGAGCAGTTCTTC CSVGNLPSQVNNEQFF
many . TRBJ1-1 TRBV6-5 TGTGCCAGCAGTTACTCCGAGGTGATGAACACTGAAGCTTTCTTT CASSYSEVMNTEAFF
. . TRBJ1-1 TRBV29-1 TGCAGCGTGACCGACGGGGCCACTGAAGCTTTCTTT CSVTDGATEAFF
many . TRBJ2-5 TRBV29-1 TGCAGCGTTGGCCCGGGCTTGGAGACCCAGTACTTC CSVGPGLETQYF
. . TRBJ2-5 TRBV28 TGTGCCAGCAGTTTTGGATACCAAGAGACCCAGTACTTC CASSFGYQETQYF
few . TRBJ2-2 TRBV5-1 TGCGCCAGCAGCCTAGGGACCTGGGGCGGGGAGCTGTTTTTT CASSLGTWGGELFF
many . TRBJ2-1 TRBV12-3/TRBV12-4 TGTGCCAGCAGTTTGGACCCGCAGAACCTCAATGAGCAGTTCTTC CASSLDPQNLNEQFF
. . TRBJ2-5 TRBV6-5 TGTGCCAGCAGTTACCATCCGGGGGCAGGAGAGACCCAGTACTTC CASSYHPGAGETQYF
. TRBD2 TRBJ2-5 TRBV20-1 TGCAGTGCAGCGGGGGACCTGGCGGAGACCCAGTACTTC CSAAGDLAETQYF
many . TRBJ2-3 TRBV4-3 TGCGCCAGCAGCCAAGATCTCGGGGATACGCAGTATTTT CASSQDLGDTQYF